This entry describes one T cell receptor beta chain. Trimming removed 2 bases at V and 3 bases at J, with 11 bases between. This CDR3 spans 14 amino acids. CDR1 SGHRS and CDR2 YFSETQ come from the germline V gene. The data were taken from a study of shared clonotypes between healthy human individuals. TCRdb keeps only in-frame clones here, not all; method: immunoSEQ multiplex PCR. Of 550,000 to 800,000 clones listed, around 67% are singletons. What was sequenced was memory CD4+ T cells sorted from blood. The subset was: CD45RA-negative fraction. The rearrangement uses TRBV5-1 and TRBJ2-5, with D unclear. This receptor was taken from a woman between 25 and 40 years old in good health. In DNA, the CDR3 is TGCGCCAGCAGCTTAGGACGGTCGGAAGAGACCCAGTACTTC. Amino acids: CASSLGRSEETQYF.